This T cell receptor (beta chain) was sequenced for a study of cytomegalovirus exposure and HLA in healthy donors. Amplification used 60 Vbeta primers and 13 Jbeta primers. Repertoires were generated with immunoSEQ multiplex PCR, while TCRdb's copy carries only in-frame clones and drops some. The table records some 99,000 clones, approximately 70% of them present only once. The germline V and J ends were trimmed by 5 bases and 5 bases, with 10 bases remaining between them. The CDR3 has 12 amino acids. Germline V gene sequence: CDR1 SGHTA, CDR2 FQGNSA. This clone came up many times. The rearrangement links TRBV7-2 to TRBJ2-7, with D possibly matching TRBD2 (6 bases). The TCR was taken from a man aged 40-49 years in good health and CMV-seronegative. The sequenced sample consisted of PBMCs. CDR3 bases: TGTGCCAGCAGCCCGGGACTGAACGAGCAGTACTTC. Translated, it gives CASSPGLNEQYF.